The 28 T cell receptor beta chains below were found in one sample sequenced in a study of shared T cell receptors in the human thymus. Clones were sequenced by immunoSEQ multiplex PCR, and TCRdb holds only the in-frame ones, with some missing. The sample has roughly 700,000 clones, 88% seen once; the top ten hold about 0.01%. These data were likewise used in another study, on human thymus T cells.

The sample consisted of thymocytes. The receptors were gathered from a boy in the first two years of life with a congenital heart defect.

The gene calls are TRBV5-6 and TRBJ2-7; D may be TRBD1 (7 bases). V was trimmed by 0 bases and J by 2 bases, leaving 12 bases between them. This CDR3 region has 15 residues. Germline CDR1 is SGHDT and CDR2 is YYEEEE. The CDR3 loop reads CASSLGGTVPYEQYF. Here the CDR3 DNA reads TGTGCCAGCAGCTTGGGCGGGACAGTCCCCTACGAGCAGTACTTC.

This sequence joins TRBV4-3 and TRBJ2-4, with a tentative D call TRBD1 (6 bases). The CDR3 has 16 amino acids. The V and J ends lost 3 bases and 0 bases respectively, with 12 bases between them. CDR1 and CDR2 (germline): LGHNA, YSLEER. CDR3 in amino acids: CASSHNRALAKNIQYF. CDR3 bases: TGCGCCAGCAGCCATAACAGGGCCTTAGCCAAAAACATTCAGTACTTC.

The chain combines TRBV18 with TRBJ2-5, with D perhaps matching TRBD1 (5 bases). Trimming cost V 0 bases and J 4 bases, with 9 bases left between them. The CDR3 spans 14 residues. From germline, CDR1 is KGHSH and CDR2 LQKENI. The chain's CDR3 is CASSPPRRGETQYF. DNA for the CDR3: TGTGCCAGCTCACCACCGAGAAGGGGAGAGACCCAGTACTTC.

The CDR3 bases are TGCAGTGCGGAACATAGCGGGCAGTATTTT. As protein: CSAEHSGQYF. The J gene is TRBJ2-3, the V gene TRBV20-1; TRBD2 is a possible D gene (6 bases). Trimming pared 6 bases from V and 11 bases from J, leaving 12 bases between. Germline V CDR1 and CDR2: DFQATT, SNEGSKA (reference sequence). The CDR3 is 10 amino acids.

V gene TRBV6-1 combines with J gene TRBJ1-5; D not resolved. The CDR3 loop spans 15 amino acids. V lost 6 bases, J lost 7 bases, and 19 bases lay in between. Germline V gene data show CDR1 as MNHNS and CDR2 as SASEGT. The CDR3 here is CASSVDIGPQQPQHF. CDR3 DNA sequence: TGTGCCAGCAGCGTTGACATTGGGCCCCAGCAGCCCCAGCATTTT.

The V gene is TRBV5-1, the J gene TRBJ1-1, with 10 bases matching TRBD1. The CDR3 loop spans 18 amino acids. CDR1 and CDR2 (germline): SGHRS, YFSETQ. V trimming: 3 bases; J trimming: 2 bases; junction bases outside the gene matches: 13. The CDR3 region is CASSSTNRDRGLNTEAFF. CDR3 sequence (DNA): TGCGCCAGCAGCTCGACCAACCGGGACAGGGGCCTAAACACTGAAGCTTTCTTT. Supplemented by reference TRBV5-1 and TRBJ1-1, the full variable domain reads KAGVTQTPRYLIKTRGQQVTLSCSPISGHRSVSWYQQTPGQGLQFLFEYFSETQRNKGNFPGRFSGRQFSNSRSEMNVSTLELGDSALYLCASSSTNRDRGLNTEAFFGQGTRLTVV.

This chain joins TRBV30 and TRBJ1-2; 7 bases line up with TRBD1. Germline V CDR1 and CDR2: GTSNPN, SVGIG (reference sequence). After removal of 0 bases from V and 2 bases from J, the junction contained 6 bases not matched to a gene. CDR3 length equals 15 residues. The CDR3: CAWSVPRTGNYGYTF. The DNA for the CDR3 is TGTGCCTGGAGTGTCCCCCGGACAGGCAACTATGGCTACACCTTC.

This chain joins TRBV6-5 and TRBJ1-1; D is possibly TRBD1 (6 bases). The CDR3 is made up of 15 amino acids. CDR1 is MNHEY and CDR2 is SVGAGI in the germline V gene. Trimming removed 6 bases at V and 3 bases at J, with 17 bases between. The CDR3, as DNA: TGTGCCAGCAGCCGGGCGGGGGGCCCCGACACTGAAGCTTTCTTT. This gives the protein CASSRAGGPDTEAFF.

This clone occurred a few times. The chain combines TRBV5-6 with TRBJ1-2, with D possibly TRBD1 on 6 matching bases. Germline lookup yields CDR1 SGHDT and CDR2 YYEEEE. Between the trimmed V and J ends, which lost 4 bases and 2 bases, there was a span of 9 bases. There are 13 residues in the CDR3. In nucleotides, the CDR3 is TGTGCCAGCAGCGTAACAGGGAACTATGGCTACACCTTC. Protein sequence: CASSVTGNYGYTF. Complete variable domain (other parts from reference TRBV5-6 and TRBJ1-2): DAGVTQSPTHLIKTRGQQVTLRCSPKSGHDTVSWYQQALGQGPQFIFQYYEEEERQRGNFPDRFSGHQFPNYSSELNVNALLLGDSALYLCASSVTGNYGYTFGSGTRLTVV.

The chain employs TRBV15 and TRBJ2-3; 7 bases are a match to TRBD2. The CDR3 is 15 residues long. The J segment lost 0 bases and the V segment lost 2 bases, leaving 2 bases of the junction unmatched. The germline V gene encodes CDR1 LNHNV and CDR2 YYDKDF (reference sequence). Here the CDR3 DNA reads TGTGCCACCAGCAGAACTAGCGCTAGCACAGATACGCAGTATTTT. Translation gives CATSRTSASTDTQYF.

The chain uses TRBV7-2 and TRBJ2-5; 7 nucleotides align to TRBD2. V lost 2 bases and J lost 5; bases outside the gene matches: 11. This CDR3 spans 16 amino acids. Germline-derived CDR1 and CDR2 are SGHTA and FQGNSA. CDR3 nucleotide sequence: TGTGCCAGCAGCTTACGGGGCGGGAGCTCCCGCGAGACCCAGTACTTC. This translates into CASSLRGGSSRETQYF.

A single count supports this clone. The chain carries TRBV27 and TRBJ2-1; 8 bases are a match to TRBD2. CDR3 length: 15 amino acids. The germline V gene has CDR1 MNHEY and CDR2 SMNVEV (reference sequence). V dropped 3 bases and J dropped 6; count of bases not matched to a gene: 7. This CDR3 is CASSFGREAGNEQFF. DNA of the CDR3: TGTGCCAGCAGTTTCGGGAGGGAGGCGGGCAATGAGCAGTTCTTC.

The chain uses TRBV30 and TRBJ2-7; 7 bases line up with TRBD2. The V gene end was trimmed by 1 base and the J gene end by 3 bases; junction bases not matched to a gene: 6. CDR3 length: 14 amino acids. Germline V lookup: CDR1 GTSNPN, CDR2 SVGIG (reference sequence). CDR3 coding DNA: TGTGCCTGGAGTGCTAGCGGCGAGAACTACGAGCAGTACTTC. This gives the protein CAWSASGENYEQYF. The full variable domain, completed using reference TRBV30 and TRBJ2-7, is SQTIHQWPATLVQPVGSPLSLECTVEGTSNPNLYWYRQAAGRGLQLLFYSVGIGQISSEVPQNLSASRPQDRQFILSSKKLLLSDSGFYLCAWSASGENYEQYFGPGTRLTVT.

This clone has a single count. Other DNA sequences in the sample encode the same CDR3. The chain uses TRBV20-1 and TRBJ2-5; D is unresolved. The CDR3 consists of 11 residues. CDR1 is DFQATT, CDR2 SNEGSKA, per germline (reference sequence). V was shortened by 3 bases and J by 5 bases, with 7 bases between the two germline ends. The CDR3 region is CSASPRETQYF. The CDR3 region has the DNA TGCAGTGCTAGCCCACGGGAGACCCAGTACTTC.

J is TRBJ2-3 and V is TRBV28; the D gene is possibly TRBD1 (5 bases). V was pared by 7 bases and J by 4 bases, with 12 bases between. The germline CDR1 and CDR2 sequences are MDHEN and SYDVKM. The CDR3 length is 13 residues. The CDR3 DNA reads as TGTGCCAGCAAGACGGACATGCCAGATACGCAGTATTTT. This gives the protein CASKTDMPDTQYF.

The chain is built from TRBV28 and TRBJ2-4, with TRBD1 as a possible D gene (6 bases). Germline V gene lookup returns CDR1 MDHEN and CDR2 SYDVKM. The CDR3 runs to 16 residues. V gave up 4 bases and J gave up 3 bases, with 16 bases separating them. The DNA for the CDR3 is TGTGCCAGCAGTTCCCGGACAGTCCAACACAAAAACATTCAGTACTTC. This gives the protein CASSSRTVQHKNIQYF.

The CDR3 DNA sequence: TGTGCCAGCAGCTTAACTACGGGAGCTTGGGACAATGAGCAGTTCTTC. Translation gives CASSLTTGAWDNEQFF. The chain couples TRBV7-8 to TRBJ2-1, with a weak D call TRBD2 (6 bases). V dropped 2 bases and J dropped 5 bases, with 16 bases sitting between them. The CDR3 loop spans 16 amino acids. Germline values: CDR1 SGHVS, CDR2 FQNEAQ.

The chain has TRBV14 and TRBJ2-7, with no clear D. Germline CDR1 SGHDN, CDR2 FVKESK. The CDR3 contains 11 residues. Trimming pared 3 bases from V and 5 bases from J, leaving 5 bases between. The CDR3 spells CASSHADEQYF. The CDR3 DNA reads as TGTGCCAGCAGCCATGCAGACGAGCAGTACTTC.

In this sample, this clone turned up once. The V gene is TRBV4-1, the J gene TRBJ2-2, with 9 nucleotides matching TRBD2. Germline trimming cut 1 base from V and 5 bases from J; bases unmatched to any gene: 8. Germline CDR1 and CDR2: MGHRA and YSYEKL. The CDR3 has 17 residues. The CDR3 DNA sequence: TGCGCCAGCAGCCAAGGTTGGCTAGCGGGGTCGACCGGGGAGCTGTTTTTT. As protein: CASSQGWLAGSTGELFF.

This sequence joins TRBV30 and TRBJ2-1; 12 bases line up with TRBD2. J lost 6 bases, V lost 4 bases, and 19 bases had no gene match. From germline, CDR1 is GTSNPN and CDR2 SVGIG (reference sequence). The CDR3 contains 19 residues. CDR3 in amino acids: CAWIPEEASGRATGNEQFF. For the CDR3, the DNA is TGTGCCTGGATTCCCGAGGAGGCTAGCGGGAGGGCCACGGGCAATGAGCAGTTCTTC.

The chain is built from TRBV5-4 and TRBJ2-2; 11 bases are shared with TRBD2. Germline lookup yields CDR1 SGHNT and CDR2 YYREEE (reference sequence). This CDR3 region has 16 residues. V lost 5 bases and J lost 3; bases outside the gene matches: 6. CDR3 DNA sequence: TGTGCCAGCAGTTATGGACTAGCGGGTTACACCGGGGAGCTGTTTTTT. Its protein is CASSYGLAGYTGELFF.

The V gene is TRBV5-8, the J gene TRBJ2-7, with D possibly matching TRBD2 (6 bases). CDR1 and CDR2 from the germline V gene are SGHTS and YDEGEE. The CDR3 is made up of 13 amino acids. The V end was cut by 2 bases, the J end by 6 bases, with 12 bases between. The CDR3 protein is CASSFPRGPEQYF. The CDR3 nucleotides are TGTGCCAGCAGCTTCCCGCGGGGTCCCGAGCAGTACTTC.

The CDR3 reads CASSFSQANTEAFF. The DNA for the CDR3 is TGTGCCAGCAGTTTTTCCCAGGCGAACACTGAAGCTTTCTTT. V is TRBV28 and J is TRBJ1-1; D remains ambiguous. In germline, CDR1 is MDHEN, CDR2 SYDVKM. Trimming took 3 bases from V and 1 from J, leaving 9 bases between them. CDR3 length: 14 amino acids.

J is TRBJ2-4 and V is TRBV4-1; weak D call: TRBD2 (6 bases). The CDR3 covers 15 residues. Germline V gives CDR1 MGHRA, CDR2 YSYEKL. V was pared by 0 bases and J by 9 bases, with 15 bases between. CDR3 nucleotides: TGCGCCAGCAGCCAAGAACAACGGGAGCTGGTCATTCAGTACTTC. It is translated as CASSQEQRELVIQYF.

The chain employs TRBV18 and TRBJ2-3, with 15 nucleotides matching TRBD2. After removal of 3 bases from V and 1 base from J, the junction contained 8 bases not matched to a gene. Germline lookup yields CDR1 KGHSH and CDR2 LQKENI. This CDR3 has 19 residues. CDR3 protein: CASSPSGTSGRHRTDTQYF. CDR3 DNA sequence: TGTGCCAGCTCACCCTCCGGGACTAGCGGGAGGCACCGCACAGATACGCAGTATTTT. Combining the CDR3 with reference TRBV18 and TRBJ2-3 gives the whole variable domain NAGVMQNPRHLVRRRGQEARLRCSPMKGHSHVYWYRQLPEEGLKFMVYLQKENIIDESGMPKERFSAEFPKEGPSILRIQQVVRGDSAAYFCASSPSGTSGRHRTDTQYFGPGTRLTVL.

This clone was counted a single time. This chain uses TRBV4-2 with TRBJ2-5, with 8 bases aligning to TRBD1. The length of the CDR3 is 16 residues. The V and J ends lost 4 bases and 5 bases, in that order; junction bases with no gene match: 12. Germline V gene lookup returns CDR1 LGHNA and CDR2 YNFKEQ. CDR3 coding DNA: TGTGCCAGCAGCCCCCCCCAGGGGGCATCGGGGGAGACCCAGTACTTC. This sequence encodes CASSPPQGASGETQYF.

The chain employs TRBV11-2 and TRBJ2-7, with 11 positions matching TRBD2. Germline loops: CDR1 SGHAT, CDR2 FQNNGV. With V trimmed by 4 bases and J by 4 bases, 9 bases remained unmatched. The CDR3 consists of 16 residues. CDR3 sequence (DNA): TGTGCCAGCAGCTCAACCCGACTAGCGGGGCGATACGAGCAGTACTTC. Translation gives CASSSTRLAGRYEQYF.

This rearrangement joins TRBV30 to TRBJ2-4, with TRBD2 matching over 11 bases. CDR3 size: 16 residues. The trim removed 2 bases at V and 1 base at J, leaving 4 bases unmatched. Germline loops: CDR1 GTSNPN, CDR2 SVGIG (reference sequence). The CDR3 nucleotides are TGTGCCTGGAGTCGATCTAGCGGGAGGGCCAAAAACATTCAGTACTTC. Translating gives CAWSRSSGRAKNIQYF.